These 17 T cell receptor beta chains came from one sample sequenced in a study of T cells after yellow fever vaccination. TCRdb fed the 5' RACE reads into MiXCR, producing one record per CDR3 protein. The repertoire holds 450,000 to 550,000 distinct CDR3 sequences, with just over 20% as singletons. The source was PBMCs, collected approximately 22 days after the first yellow fever vaccination. These receptors all come from a young man who received the YFV17D yellow fever vaccine.

The rearrangement links TRBV29-1 to TRBJ1-2, with 9 nucleotides matching TRBD1. Germline CDR1 and CDR2: SQVTM and ANQGSEA. This CDR3 has 12 residues. The V and J ends lost 7 bases and 7 bases, in that order; junction bases with no gene match: 7. DNA for the CDR3: TGCAGCGCACAGGGGGCTCTAGGTGGCTACACCTTC. Amino acids: CSAQGALGGYTF.

The gene calls are TRBV30 and TRBJ2-4, with D maybe TRBD1 (5 bases). Trimming stripped 0 bases from V and 6 bases from J, with 12 bases between. This CDR3 contains 14 residues. Germline V gene data show CDR1 as GTSNPN and CDR2 as SVGIG (reference sequence). In DNA form, the CDR3 reads TGTGCCTGGAGTGTGGGCCAGGGTGGAAACATTCAGTACTTC. As protein: CAWSVGQGGNIQYF.

The chain carries TRBV3-1 and TRBJ1-5, with 7 bases that match TRBD1. The CDR3 has 16 residues. The junction had 12 bases not matched to a gene; V was cut back by 0 bases and J by 10 bases. Germline assignment: CDR1 LGHDT and CDR2 YNNKEL (reference sequence). The CDR3 is CASSQEFSRGGHPQHF. CDR3 nucleotides: TGTGCCAGCAGCCAAGAATTCTCCAGGGGGGGACATCCCCAGCATTTT.

V and J are TRBV6-5 and TRBJ2-7, with D maybe TRBD1 (6 bases). Germline V gene data show CDR1 as MNHEY and CDR2 as SVGAGI. The V gene lost 5 bases and the J gene lost 7 bases, with 9 bases spanning the gap. This CDR3 has 11 amino acids. The CDR3 nucleotides read TGTGCCAGCAGTCAAACAGGGGAGCAGTACTTC. Translated, it gives CASSQTGEQYF.

This clonotype was detected only a few times. This rearrangement joins TRBV4-3 to TRBJ1-4, with D maybe TRBD1 (5 bases). V lost 4 bases and J lost 3, with 9 bases in between. Germline V gene lookup returns CDR1 LGHNA and CDR2 YSLEER. The CDR3 totals 14 residues. The CDR3 DNA sequence: TGCGCCAGCAGCCCGGGGGGTTCTAATGAAAAACTGTTTTTT. It yields the protein CASSPGGSNEKLFF.

This clonotype was observed many times. This rearrangement joins TRBV7-3 to TRBJ2-7; 11 positions match TRBD2. The V gene's germline CDR1 is SGHTA and CDR2 FQGTGA. CDR3 length: 17 amino acids. V shed 4 bases and J 0 bases; nucleotides not matched to a gene: 8. The chain's CDR3 is CASSSRLAGRSSYEQYF. CDR3 DNA: TGTGCCAGCAGCTCCCGACTAGCGGGGCGAAGCTCCTACGAGCAGTACTTC.

This chain connects TRBV10-1 to TRBJ1-1; 7 bases map to TRBD1. CDR3 length: 15 residues. Losses at the gene ends were 0 bases for V and 4 bases for J; bases not matched to a gene: 5. CDR1 and CDR2 (germline): WNHNN, SYGVQD (reference sequence). The CDR3 DNA reads as TGCGCCAGCAGTGAGTCGTCCAGGGGGGTCACTGAAGCTTTCTTT. Translation: CASSESSRGVTEAFF.

This clonotype was recorded a few times. This rearrangement joins TRBV21-1 to TRBJ2-3; the DNA was not compared with TRBD2, the D call given in the table. TRBV21-1 is noted as a pseudogene. This CDR3 has 18 residues. CDR3 amino acids: CASSKTLYGRVGTDTQYF. The CDR3 DNA sequence: TGTGCCAGCAGCAAAACTCTCTATGGGAGGGTTGGCACAGATACGCAGTATTTT.

This clonotype was seen only a few times. CDR3 residues: CSASPDYRGMASPLHF. The CDR3 coding sequence is TGCAGTGCTAGTCCGGATTACAGGGGAATGGCTTCACCCCTCCACTTT. The rearrangement joins TRBV20-1 to TRBJ1-6, with 7 bases lining up with TRBD1. CDR1 and CDR2 (germline): DFQATT, SNEGSKA (reference sequence). There are 16 residues in the CDR3. V dropped 3 bases and J dropped 9; count of bases not matched to a gene: 14.

This rearrangement joins TRBV5-1 to TRBJ2-5; the match to TRBD2 covers 8 bases. Trimming took 0 bases from V and 4 from J; bases not matched to a gene: 5. Germline V gene lookup returns CDR1 SGHRS and CDR2 YFSETQ. CDR3 length: 15 residues. CDR3 loop: CASSLAQGLGETQYF. The CDR3 DNA is TGCGCCAGCAGCTTGGCCCAGGGACTAGGAGAGACCCAGTACTTC.

The V and J genes are TRBV6-1 and TRBJ1-6; tentatively, D is TRBD1 (6 bases). The CDR3 has 17 residues. CDR1 MNHNS and CDR2 SASEGT come from the germline V gene. V lost 5 bases, J lost 0 bases, and 14 bases lay in between. CDR3 sequence reads: CASSLNRASSYNSPLHF. The CDR3 DNA sequence: TGTGCCAGCAGTCTCAACAGGGCTAGCTCCTATAATTCACCCCTCCACTTT.

V usage is TRBV7-2 and J usage is TRBJ2-5; 13 nucleotides match TRBD2. The germline V gene has CDR1 SGHTA and CDR2 FQGNSA. V lost 5 bases to trimming and J lost 5 bases; unmatched junction nucleotides: 5. The CDR3 is made up of 15 amino acids. The CDR3 protein is CASSRGLAGAETQYF. The CDR3 nucleotides read TGTGCCAGCAGCCGAGGACTAGCGGGGGCTGAGACCCAGTACTTC.

V is TRBV5-1 and J is TRBJ2-3; D not certain. The ends were cut back, 3 bases at V and 1 base at J, with 9 bases in the middle. The CDR3 is 14 amino acids. The germline V gene encodes CDR1 SGHRS and CDR2 YFSETQ. The CDR3 DNA reads as TGCGCCAGCAGCTCCTTTGCGGGCACAGATACGCAGTATTTT. Amino acids: CASSSFAGTDTQYF.

This clonotype was recorded many times. This rearrangement joins TRBV29-1 to TRBJ2-7, with 8 bases identical to TRBD1. Trimming at V came to 7 bases and at J to 6 bases, leaving 11 bases not matched to a gene. From germline, CDR1 is SQVTM and CDR2 ANQGSEA. This CDR3 spans 13 amino acids. This CDR3 is CSALGPTGGEQYF. The CDR3 DNA reads as TGCAGCGCCTTGGGGCCCACAGGGGGCGAGCAGTACTTC.

The sample holds a few counts of this clonotype. This rearrangement joins TRBV6-5 to TRBJ2-7; D not resolved. This CDR3 has 14 residues. Germline V gene sequence: CDR1 MNHEY, CDR2 SVGAGI. Trimming left V 0 bases short and J 1 base short, with 7 bases between. CDR3 nucleotide sequence: TGTGCCAGCAGTTACTCGCCAGTTTCCTACGAGCAGTACTTC. Protein sequence: CASSYSPVSYEQYF.

The V gene is TRBV18, the J gene TRBJ2-7; TRBD1 matches 8 bases. With V trimmed by 4 bases and J by 3 bases, 8 bases remained unmatched. The germline gives CDR1 KGHSH, CDR2 LQKENI. This CDR3 is 15 amino acids long. The CDR3 bases are TGTGCCAGCTCACGGACGACAGGGGAGGACTACGAGCAGTACTTC. It translates to CASSRTTGEDYEQYF.

There are a few counts of this clonotype. J is TRBJ1-1 and V is TRBV12-3 or TRBV12-4, with D hard to call. Trimming pared 3 bases from V and 3 bases from J, leaving 8 bases between. This CDR3 has 13 residues. Written as DNA, the CDR3 is TGTGCCAGCAGTTTTAGTGGAGACACTGAAGCTTTCTTT. As protein: CASSFSGDTEAFF.